The rows below give T cell receptor beta chains drawn from one sample of a study of T cells in localized non-small cell lung cancer. Profiling relied on immunoSEQ multiplex PCR, and the TCRdb table lists in-frame clones only, not all of them. The table shows nearly 25,000 clones, with more than 90% occurring only once. Specimen: peripheral blood, collected before any cancer treatment. The origin of the receptors is a man aged 40 to 69 with stage III squamous cell lung carcinoma. The CDR3 runs from the conserved cysteine through the conserved F or W. The order of the fields is J gene, clone size, D gene, V gene, CDR3 protein, CDR3 DNA. D genes are given only for firm matches. Only some rows state a clone size, as once, few, many or a class for expanded clones.

J: TRBJ2-5; size: .; D: .; V: TRBV4-1; CDR3: CASSLTEQETQYF; DNA: TGCGCCAGCAGCTTGACAGAACAAGAGACCCAGTACTTC
J: TRBJ2-2; size: .; D: TRBD2; V: TRBV9; CDR3: CASSVDAGGRTGELFF; DNA: TGTGCCAGCAGCGTAGACGCGGGGGGGCGCACCGGGGAGCTGTTTTTT
J: TRBJ2-2; size: .; D: .; V: TRBV7-8; CDR3: CASSPPLIYPNTGELFF; DNA: TGTGCCAGCAGCCCGCCACTGATTTATCCGAACACCGGGGAGCTGTTTTTT
J: TRBJ2-6; size: .; D: .; V: TRBV5-4; CDR3: CASSFTVSSGANVLTF; DNA: TGTGCCAGCAGCTTCACGGTCTCCTCTGGGGCCAACGTCCTGACTTTC
J: TRBJ1-1; size: .; D: .; V: TRBV20-1; CDR3: CSGEETEAFF; DNA: TGCAGTGGGGAGGAAACTGAAGCTTTCTTT
J: TRBJ2-7; size: .; D: .; V: TRBV6-1; CDR3: CASSEWAGAGYEQYF; DNA: TGTGCCAGCAGTGAATGGGCAGGGGCCGGCTACGAGCAGTACTTC
J: TRBJ1-2; size: .; D: .; V: TRBV5-6; CDR3: CASSLVTARVYTF; DNA: TGTGCCAGCAGCTTGGTGACAGCCCGGGTCTACACCTTC
J: TRBJ2-2; size: .; D: .; V: TRBV7-3; CDR3: CASSHRGAANTGELFF; DNA: TGTGCCAGCAGCCACCGGGGGGCCGCGAACACCGGGGAGCTGTTTTTT
J: TRBJ1-4; size: .; D: .; V: TRBV11-2; CDR3: CASSSTRGREKLFF; DNA: TGTGCCAGCAGCTCCACCAGGGGCCGCGAAAAACTGTTTTTT
J: TRBJ2-1; size: .; D: .; V: TRBV7-2; CDR3: CASSLVDNEQFF; DNA: TGTGCCAGCAGCTTAGTGGACAATGAGCAGTTCTTC
J: TRBJ1-6; size: once; D: .; V: TRBV9; CDR3: CASSVGGKSPLHF; DNA: TGTGCCAGCAGCGTAGGAGGGAAATCACCCCTCCACTTT
J: TRBJ2-7; size: .; D: TRBD2; V: TRBV28; CDR3: CASSPWVSGSFHEQYF; DNA: TGTGCCAGCAGCCCTTGGGTTAGCGGGAGCTTCCACGAGCAGTACTTC
J: TRBJ1-2; size: .; D: TRBD1; V: TRBV9; CDR3: CASSARSTGGGPPTF; DNA: TGTGCCAGCAGCGCCAGATCAACAGGGGGCGGCCCTCCCACCTTC
J: TRBJ2-1; size: once; D: TRBD1; V: TRBV5-4; CDR3: CASSSGTGAPNEQFF; DNA: TGTGCCAGCAGCTCCGGGACAGGGGCTCCCAATGAGCAGTTCTTC
J: TRBJ2-7; size: .; D: TRBD2; V: TRBV30; CDR3: CAWSLAGGEQYF; DNA: TGTGCCTGGAGTTTAGCGGGGGGCGAGCAGTACTTC
J: TRBJ1-1; size: .; D: .; V: TRBV28; CDR3: CASSIPTSMNTEAFF; DNA: TGTGCCAGCAGTATACCGACATCCATGAACACTGAAGCTTTCTTT
J: TRBJ1-2; size: .; D: .; V: TRBV28; CDR3: CASSLFDRQGNGYTF; DNA: TGTGCCAGCAGTTTATTTGACAGGCAGGGGAATGGCTACACCTTC
J: TRBJ2-2; size: .; D: TRBD1; V: TRBV11-1; CDR3: CASSRTGDAGELFF; DNA: TGTGCCAGCAGCCGGACAGGGGATGCCGGGGAGCTGTTTTTT
J: TRBJ1-5; size: .; D: .; V: TRBV5-1; CDR3: CASSPSGHVNQPQHF; DNA: TGCGCCAGCAGTCCTTCGGGACACGTCAATCAGCCCCAGCATTTT
J: TRBJ1-1; size: .; D: .; V: TRBV7-2; CDR3: CASSLVPEAFF; DNA: TGTGCCAGCAGCTTAGTCCCTGAAGCTTTCTTT
J: TRBJ1-2; size: .; D: TRBD1; V: TRBV15; CDR3: CATRQGAQGGYTF; DNA: TGTGCCACTAGACAGGGGGCGCAGGGTGGCTACACCTTC
J: TRBJ2-1; size: .; D: .; V: TRBV11-3; CDR3: CASSLDQSTGNNEQFF; DNA: TGTGCCAGCAGCTTAGATCAAAGCACGGGGAACAATGAGCAGTTCTTC
J: TRBJ2-1; size: .; D: TRBD2; V: TRBV9; CDR3: CASSVEERGAGGQYEQFF; DNA: TGTGCCAGCAGCGTAGAGGAAAGGGGAGCGGGGGGGCAGTATGAGCAGTTCTTC
J: TRBJ2-5; size: .; D: .; V: TRBV9; CDR3: CASSAGGHSQETQYF; DNA: TGTGCCAGCAGCGCCGGGGGGCATTCCCAAGAGACCCAGTACTTC
J: TRBJ1-2; size: .; D: .; V: TRBV25-1; CDR3: CASSLRGGNGYTF; DNA: TGTGCCAGCAGTTTAAGAGGAGGGAATGGCTACACCTTC
J: TRBJ1-4; size: .; D: .; V: TRBV4-1; CDR3: CASSQGDVANEKLFF; DNA: TGCGCCAGCAGCCAAGGGGACGTTGCTAATGAAAAACTGTTTTTT
J: TRBJ2-7; size: .; D: .; V: TRBV28; CDR3: CASSLSLYEQYF; DNA: TGTGCCAGCAGTTTATCGCTATACGAGCAGTACTTC
J: TRBJ2-1; size: .; D: TRBD2; V: TRBV7-2; CDR3: CASSLAPLGGAGNEQFF; DNA: TGTGCCAGCAGCTTAGCGCCCCTCGGGGGGGCAGGCAATGAGCAGTTCTTC
J: TRBJ1-4; size: .; D: .; V: TRBV7-9; CDR3: CASSLPQTVVNEKLFF; DNA: TGTGCCAGCAGCTTACCCCAGACGGTAGTTAATGAAAAACTGTTTTTT
J: TRBJ2-7; size: .; D: .; V: TRBV4-3; CDR3: CASSQDNGRSYEQYF; DNA: TGCGCCAGCAGCCAAGACAATGGGCGGAGCTACGAGCAGTACTTC
J: TRBJ2-1; size: .; D: .; V: TRBV7-2; CDR3: CASSLHRESNEQFF; DNA: TGTGCCAGCAGCTTACATCGGGAATCAAATGAGCAGTTCTTC
J: TRBJ2-2; size: .; D: TRBD1; V: TRBV4-3; CDR3: CASSPGQANTGELFF; DNA: TGCGCCAGCAGCCCGGGACAGGCGAACACCGGGGAGCTGTTTTTT
J: TRBJ1-1; size: .; D: .; V: TRBV25-1; CDR3: CASRETANTEAFF; DNA: TGTGCCAGCAGGGAGACAGCGAACACTGAAGCTTTCTTT
J: TRBJ1-1; size: once; D: .; V: TRBV7-9; CDR3: CASRGRDTEAFF; DNA: TGTGCCAGCAGGGGACGGGACACTGAAGCTTTCTTT
J: TRBJ1-4; size: .; D: .; V: TRBV4-3; CDR3: CASSQVPRREKLFF; DNA: TGCGCCAGCAGCCAAGTACCCAGAAGGGAAAAACTGTTTTTT
J: TRBJ2-3; size: .; D: .; V: TRBV10-3; CDR3: CAISERETDTQYF; DNA: TGTGCCATCAGTGAGCGGGAAACAGATACGCAGTATTTT
J: TRBJ2-5; size: .; D: .; V: TRBV16; CDR3: CASSPLDSQETQYF; DNA: TGTGCCAGCAGCCCCCTGGACAGTCAAGAGACCCAGTACTTC
J: TRBJ2-2; size: .; D: TRBD2; V: TRBV5-1; CDR3: CASRELAGATGELFF; DNA: TGCGCCAGCAGGGAGCTAGCGGGGGCTACCGGGGAGCTGTTTTTT
J: TRBJ1-2; size: .; D: .; V: TRBV29-1; CDR3: CSVSLGIGYGYTF; DNA: TGCAGCGTTTCGTTAGGGATTGGCTATGGCTACACCTTC
J: TRBJ2-5; size: .; D: .; V: TRBV28; CDR3: CASSTEGRVETQYF; DNA: TGTGCCAGCAGCACTGAGGGGCGCGTAGAGACCCAGTACTTC
J: TRBJ1-4; size: .; D: .; V: TRBV6-5; CDR3: CASSRGEKLFF; DNA: TGTGCCAGCAGTAGGGGGGAAAAACTGTTTTTT
J: TRBJ2-2; size: .; D: TRBD2; V: TRBV6-4; CDR3: CASSDSLLAGDTGELFF; DNA: TGTGCCAGCAGTGACTCGCTACTAGCGGGGGACACCGGGGAGCTGTTTTTT
J: TRBJ1-6; size: .; D: .; V: TRBV7-2; CDR3: CASTPSRATHSPLHF; DNA: TGTGCCAGCACCCCGTCAAGGGCGACGCATTCACCCCTCCACTTT
J: TRBJ2-7; size: .; D: TRBD2; V: TRBV7-2; CDR3: CASSLGAGVTPYEQYF; DNA: TGTGCCAGCAGCTTGGGTGCGGGAGTTACCCCCTACGAGCAGTACTTC
J: TRBJ1-4; size: .; D: .; V: TRBV9; CDR3: CASSVGGGNEKLFF; DNA: TGTGCCAGCAGCGTGGGAGGGGGTAATGAAAAACTGTTTTTT
J: TRBJ2-3; size: .; D: TRBD1; V: TRBV4-2; CDR3: CASSHARGQLGDTQYF; DNA: TGTGCCAGCAGCCATGCAAGGGGACAGCTGGGAGATACGCAGTATTTT
J: TRBJ1-1; size: few; D: .; V: TRBV20-1; CDR3: CSARPQGEAFF; DNA: TGCAGTGCTAGACCTCAGGGGGAAGCTTTCTTT
J: TRBJ2-7; size: .; D: .; V: TRBV28; CDR3: CATARYTYEQYF; DNA: TGTGCCACTGCCCGTTATACCTACGAGCAGTACTTC
J: TRBJ1-4; size: .; D: TRBD1; V: TRBV7-2; CDR3: CASSSSGTGMIELFF; DNA: TGTGCCAGCAGCTCATCAGGGACAGGAATGATAGAACTGTTTTTT
J: TRBJ1-5; size: .; D: .; V: TRBV27; CDR3: CASSRGGPLKQPQHF; DNA: TGTGCCAGCAGCCGGGGGGGCCCGTTGAAACAGCCCCAGCATTTT
J: TRBJ1-2; size: .; D: .; V: TRBV19; CDR3: CASSKTGPRSYGYTF; DNA: TGTGCCAGTAGTAAAACAGGGCCCCGCAGCTATGGCTACACCTTC
J: TRBJ2-3; size: .; D: .; V: TRBV28; CDR3: CASSSGSTLGDTQYF; DNA: TGTGCCAGCAGTTCCGGATCCACTCTTGGGGATACGCAGTATTTT